Many counts were recorded for the clone carrying this T cell receptor beta chain. Stable hyperthyroidism: no ophthalmopathy progression over 18 months of follow-up. Patients aged 18 to 65 had newly diagnosed hyperthyroidism that had lasted under 2 months. This specimen comes from a study of T cells in Graves' hyperthyroidism and ophthalmopathy. Researchers took RNA transcripts and amplified the TCR beta CDR3 regions from them. The HTBI primer set drove a first-round RT-PCR of the TCR CDR3. MiXCR was run by TCRdb on the multiplex PCR reads, yielding one entry per CDR3 protein. This table holds under 650,000 distinct CDR3 sequences, about a sixth found once. Germline V gene lookup returns CDR1 MNHEY and CDR2 SMNVEV (reference sequence). Trimming pared 2 bases from V and 11 bases from J, leaving 4 bases between. The CDR3 length is 11 residues.

This sequence originates from a woman in her 30s with Graves' hyperthyroidism. The source material was blood. The chain recombines TRBV27 with TRBJ1-6; no firm D call. The CDR3 spells CASSLGAPLHF. The CDR3 DNA sequence: TGTGCCAGCAGTTTAGGGGCACCCCTCCACTTT.